The 11 T cell receptor beta chains below all came from one sample that was sequenced in a study of T cell clonality in common variable immunodeficiency. Study-level findings and limits: In common variable immunodeficiency, TCR beta chains reportedly carried fewer deletions and N-nucleotide insertions.

Measured with immunoSEQ multiplex PCR; TCRdb has only the in-frame clones, and not every one. The repertoire shows fewer than 15,000 clones, none seen only once; the top ten take more than 5.5%. Their antigen targets remain unknown. Sequencing used peripheral blood mononuclear cells. The receptors come from a human donor with common variable immunodeficiency.

In its sample, this clone was seen many times. Sequencing ends 3 residues short of the CDR3 end; the germline J gene provides the rest. The V and J genes are TRBV7-8 and TRBJ2-5; D gene ambiguous. The V and J ends lost 5 bases and 7 bases respectively, with 14 bases between them. This CDR3 contains 13 residues. The germline gives CDR1 SGHVS, CDR2 FQNEAQ. The CDR3 is CASSPPPGWTQYF. The sequenced part of the CDR3 DNA is TGTGCCAGCAGCCCGCCCCCGGGTTGGACC.

Details on this clone: The read falls 3 residues short of the CDR3 end, and the missing part is taken from the germline J gene. V usage is TRBV19 and J usage is TRBJ1-6; TRBD1 agrees at 8 bases. CDR1 LNHDA and CDR2 SQIVND come from the germline V gene (reference sequence). CDR3 length equals 15 residues. J gave up 5 bases and V 8 bases, and 8 bases lay outside the gene matches. The CDR3 DNA, read in part, is TGTGCCAGTCGAAAGGGACAGGCCCATAATTCACCC. This codes for CASRKGQAHNSP. The entire CDR3 is CASRKGQAHNSPLHF.

This clone was picked up a small number of times. Read coverage stops 3 residues before the CDR3 terminus; the germline J gene supplies the remainder. The chain joins TRBV7-9 to TRBJ2-7, with D unresolved. The CDR3 length is 11 residues. V lost 4 bases and J 5 bases, leaving 6 bases between the germline ends. Germline V gene lookup returns CDR1 SEHNR and CDR2 FQNEAQ (reference sequence). The CDR3 spells CASSSYHEQYF. Incomplete CDR3 DNA: TGTGCCAGCAGCTCCTACCACGAG. Variable domain in full (rest from reference TRBV7-9 and TRBJ2-7): DTGVSQNPRHKITKRGQNVTFRCDPISEHNRLYWYRQTLGQGPEFLTYFQNEAQLEKSRLLSDRFSAERPKGSFSTLEIQRTEQGDSAMYLCASSSYHEQYFGPGTRLTVT.

Notes on this clone: The read falls 3 residues short of the CDR3 end, and the missing part is taken from the germline J gene. This chain links TRBV18 with TRBJ2-7; D perhaps matches TRBD2 (5 bases). Germline V gene lookup returns CDR1 KGHSH and CDR2 LQKENI. The CDR3 has 12 residues. V shed 6 bases and J shed 6 bases, with 12 bases lying between them. CDR3 loop: CASSQLGAEQYF. The sequenced part of the CDR3 DNA is TGTGCCAGCTCGCAACTAGGTGCCGAG.

This clone was recorded a few times. The read falls 3 residues short of the CDR3 end, and the missing part is taken from the germline J gene. The chain joins TRBV7-2 to TRBJ2-7; 7 nucleotides align to TRBD1. The CDR3 consists of 14 residues. CDR1 and CDR2 (germline): SGHTA, FQGNSA. V dropped 5 bases and J dropped 1; count of bases not matched to a gene: 5. CDR3: CASSRDSQSYEQYF. Partial CDR3 DNA: TGTGCCAGCAGCCGGGACAGCCAGTCCTACGAG.

This clone rates as medium-sized. The missing CDR3 end, 3 residues past where the read stops, is filled in from the germline J gene. The chain employs TRBV30 and TRBJ1-1; D is perhaps TRBD1 (5 bases). The germline V gene has CDR1 GTSNPN and CDR2 SVGIG (reference sequence). The length of the CDR3 is 12 residues. Trimming cost V 1 base and J 5 bases, with 8 bases left between them. Here the CDR3 reads CAWSAGWTEAFF. CDR3 DNA, as far as it was read: TGTGCCTGGAGTGCAGGGTGGACTGAA.

With regard to this clone: With the read ending 3 residues before the CDR3 end, the germline J gene is used to fill in that end. V is TRBV6-1 and J is TRBJ2-7, with D perhaps TRBD1 (5 bases). This CDR3 has 15 amino acids. V lost 4 bases and J 0 bases, leaving 13 bases between the germline ends. Germline V gene data show CDR1 as MNHNS and CDR2 as SASEGT. CDR3 in amino acids: CASSAGHLSSYEQYF. CDR3 DNA, as far as it was read: TGTGCCAGCAGTGCCGGACATCTCAGCTCCTACGAG.

This clone was seen only a few times. Sequencing ends 3 residues short of the CDR3 end; the germline J gene provides the rest. The rearrangement joins TRBV19 to TRBJ1-1, with 9 positions matching TRBD1. CDR1 is LNHDA and CDR2 is SQIVND in the germline V gene (reference sequence). This CDR3 has 16 residues. This chain's CDR3 is CASSGTGQGWGVRAFF. The part of the CDR3 DNA that was read is TGTGCCAGTAGTGGTACGGGACAGGGATGGGGTGTAAGA.

This clone qualifies as medium-sized. The read falls 3 residues short of the CDR3 end, and the missing part is taken from the germline J gene. The rearrangement uses TRBV10-3 and TRBJ1-1, with D perhaps TRBD1 (6 bases). This CDR3 region has 13 residues. With 6 bases removed from V and 3 bases from J, the gap between germline ends came to 11 bases. Germline V gives CDR1 ENHRY, CDR2 SYGVKD. This CDR3 reads CAIRYRDDTEAFF. The CDR3 DNA, read in part, is TGTGCCATCAGGTACAGGGATGACACTGAA.

This clone has more than one count but fewer than ten. The read finishes 3 residues shy of the CDR3 end, and the germline J gene is used to complete it. The chain uses TRBV19 and TRBJ1-6, with TRBD1 matching 9 bases. Unmatched junction bases numbered 11, after V lost 3 bases and J lost 11 bases. The CDR3 spans 16 residues. In germline, CDR1 is LNHDA, CDR2 SQIVND (reference sequence). CDR3 sequence: CASSILQGANRAPLHF. The sequenced part of the CDR3 DNA is TGTGCCAGTAGTATTCTACAGGGGGCCAATCGTGCACCC.

This clone is deemed medium-sized. The read stops 3 residues short of the end of the CDR3; the missing end is completed from the germline J gene. V gene TRBV5-6 combines with J gene TRBJ2-7; possibly TRBD1 for D (6 bases). Germline V CDR1 and CDR2: SGHDT, YYEEEE. V was pared by 3 bases and J by 4 bases, with 11 bases between. The CDR3 covers 13 residues. The CDR3 bases that were read are TGTGCCAGCAGCTACCCGACAGGATACGAG. Its translation is CASSYPTGYE. The complete CDR3 sequence is CASSYPTGYEQYF. Combining the CDR3 with reference TRBV5-6 and TRBJ2-7 gives the whole variable domain DAGVTQSPTHLIKTRGQQVTLRCSPKSGHDTVSWYQQALGQGPQFIFQYYEEEERQRGNFPDRFSGHQFPNYSSELNVNALLLGDSALYLCASSYPTGYEQYFGPGTRLTVT.